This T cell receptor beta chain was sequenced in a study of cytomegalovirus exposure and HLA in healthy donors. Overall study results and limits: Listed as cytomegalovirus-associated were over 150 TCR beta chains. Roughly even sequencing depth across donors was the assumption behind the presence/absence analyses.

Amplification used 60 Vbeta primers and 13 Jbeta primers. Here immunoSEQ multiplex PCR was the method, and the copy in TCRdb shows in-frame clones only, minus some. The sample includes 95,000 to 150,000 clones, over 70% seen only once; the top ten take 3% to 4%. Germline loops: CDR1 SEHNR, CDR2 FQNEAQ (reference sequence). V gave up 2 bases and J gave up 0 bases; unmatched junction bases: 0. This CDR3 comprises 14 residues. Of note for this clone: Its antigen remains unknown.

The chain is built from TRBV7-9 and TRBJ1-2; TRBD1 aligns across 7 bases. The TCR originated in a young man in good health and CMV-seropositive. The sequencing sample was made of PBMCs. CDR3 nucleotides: TGTGCCAGCAGCTTACAGGGGGCTAACTATGGCTACACCTTC. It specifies CASSLQGANYGYTF.